The next 23 T cell receptor beta chains were all read from a single sample in a study of technical replicates of blood from four donors (dated by TCRdb to the late 2010s). Libraries were built with the immunoSEQ multiplex PCR assay. TCRdb took this table from immuneACCESS and kept in-frame rearrangements with V and J called. Such tables lack part of the clones; where checked against another copy, unresolved V genes explain under half of the gap, and the rest is unexplained. This sample is represented by 78,000 or so clones; approximately 89% of them were singletons. The ten most abundant clones make up approximately 0.42% of the sample. The sequenced sample was T cells isolated from PBMCs. These receptors all stem from a human donor in good health.

This chain links TRBV11-1 with TRBJ2-3; no definite D call. Germline-derived CDR1 and CDR2 are SGHAT and FQDESV (reference sequence). This CDR3 is built from 14 residues. Trimming took off 1 base at V and 2 bases at J, with 7 bases between the two ends. CDR3 sequence (DNA): TGTGCCAGCAGCTTAGGCAGGTTCACAGATACGCAGTATTTT. Its protein product is CASSLGRFTDTQYF.

The gene calls are TRBV4-3 and TRBJ2-6; 8 bases fit TRBD2. After removal of 3 bases from V and 4 bases from J, the junction contained 5 bases not matched to a gene. Germline values: CDR1 LGHNA, CDR2 YSLEER. This CDR3 is 16 amino acids long. CDR3 sequence (DNA): TGCGCCAGCAGCCAGTTGCGGGGGGACGGGGCCAACGTCCTGACTTTC. It translates to CASSQLRGDGANVLTF.

This sequence joins TRBV28 and TRBJ2-1; D possibly corresponds to TRBD2 (5 bases). CDR1 is MDHEN, CDR2 SYDVKM, per germline. Trimming pared 9 bases from V and 12 bases from J, leaving 21 bases between. There are 13 residues in the CDR3. The CDR3: CASGLGSGWGQFF. In DNA, the CDR3 is TGTGCCAGTGGACTGGGGAGTGGATGGGGGCAGTTCTTC.

This clone occurred once. This chain uses TRBV18 with TRBJ1-1; a possible D gene is TRBD1 (5 bases). The V gene lost 5 bases and the J gene lost 1 base, with 8 bases spanning the gap. Germline V lookup: CDR1 KGHSH, CDR2 LQKENI. This CDR3 region has 13 residues. CDR3 in amino acids: CASSSGQNTEAFF. The CDR3 region has the DNA TGTGCCAGCTCATCCGGACAGAACACTGAAGCTTTCTTT.

V usage is TRBV5-1 and J usage is TRBJ1-3; 8 bases align to TRBD1. This CDR3 comprises 16 residues. Germline CDR1 reads SGHRS; CDR2 reads YFSETQ. Trimming took 0 bases from V and 3 from J; bases not matched to a gene: 5. The CDR3 bases are TGCGCCAGCAGCTTGGAGGGACAGGCAATTGGAAACACCATATATTTT. Its translation: CASSLEGQAIGNTIYF.

The V gene is TRBV30, the J gene TRBJ2-5; weak D call: TRBD1 (5 bases). In germline, CDR1 is GTSNPN, CDR2 SVGIG (reference sequence). This CDR3 is built from 13 residues. V gave up 0 bases and J gave up 4 bases, with 9 bases separating them. CDR3 in amino acids: CAWSVGALETQYF. The CDR3 bases are TGTGCCTGGAGTGTAGGGGCACTAGAGACCCAGTACTTC.

This clone was counted a few times. The chain links TRBV19 to TRBJ1-1; 9 bases map to TRBD1. From germline, CDR1 is LNHDA and CDR2 SQIVND (reference sequence). Germline trimming cut 9 bases from V and 5 bases from J; bases unmatched to any gene: 7. This CDR3 spans 13 amino acids. The CDR3 DNA reads as TGTGCCAGGGGACAGGGCGAGAAAACTGAAGCTTTCTTT. Translation gives CARGQGEKTEAFF.

The chain employs TRBV11-3 and TRBJ2-5, with TRBD2 matching over 14 bases. V shed 3 bases, J shed 4 bases, and the junction held 4 bases outside the gene matches. The CDR3 runs to 16 residues. In germline, CDR1 is SGHNT, CDR2 YENEEA. The DNA of the CDR3 is TGTGCCAGCAGCTTCCGAGGGACTAGCGGGGGAGAGACCCAGTACTTC. Translating gives CASSFRGTSGGETQYF.

The chain carries TRBV4-1 and TRBJ2-7, with a tentative D call TRBD2 (5 bases). The CDR3 runs 13 residues. V shed 1 base and J shed 5 bases, with 9 bases lying between them. CDR1 is MGHRA and CDR2 is YSYEKL in the germline V gene. The CDR3 DNA follows: TGCGCCAGCAGCCAAGTTAGAGGGAACGAGCAGTACTTC. This translates into CASSQVRGNEQYF.

DNA for the CDR3: TGTGCCAGCAGCTTAATTCCGGGACAGGGATACTACGAGCAGTACTTC. It translates to CASSLIPGQGYYEQYF. The genes are TRBV7-8 and TRBJ2-7, with 9 bases aligning to TRBD1. CDR3 length: 16 residues. Trimming removed 2 bases from V and 3 bases from J; junction bases left unmatched: 8. Germline values: CDR1 SGHVS, CDR2 FQNEAQ.

The chain links TRBV5-6 to TRBJ2-5; the match to TRBD1 covers 9 bases. The J call may be faulty, since TRBJ2-7 better matches the DNA end. The length of the CDR3 is 14 residues. Germline V lookup: CDR1 SGHDT, CDR2 YYEEEE. The CDR3 here is CASSFGTGSYEQYF. The DNA for the CDR3 is TGTGCCAGCAGCTTCGGGACAGGGTCCTACGAGCAGTACTTC.

The V and J genes are TRBV11-3 and TRBJ2-5, with a tentative D call TRBD1 (6 bases). V was clipped by 2 bases and J by 3 bases, with 22 bases between them. This CDR3 is built from 18 residues. Germline assignment: CDR1 SGHNT and CDR2 YENEEA. The chain's CDR3 is CASSLQGWGRGSEETQYF. In DNA, the CDR3 is TGTGCCAGCAGCTTACAGGGCTGGGGGCGAGGTTCAGAAGAGACCCAGTACTTC.

The chain joins TRBV28 to TRBJ2-1, with 9 bases that match TRBD2. The V gene's germline CDR1 is MDHEN and CDR2 SYDVKM. Trimming cost V 2 bases and J 1 base; bases outside gene matches: 9. The CDR3 consists of 18 residues. The CDR3 region is CASSLLGAGGGSYNEQFF. The DNA for the CDR3 is TGTGCCAGCAGTTTACTTGGTGCGGGAGGGGGGTCCTACAATGAGCAGTTCTTC.

This sequence joins TRBV7-6 and TRBJ1-1; 7 positions match TRBD1. After removal of 1 base from V and 1 base from J, the junction contained 0 bases not matched to a gene. Germline-derived CDR1 and CDR2 are SGHVS and FNYEAQ. The CDR3 totals 14 residues. CDR3 residues: CASSLGTGNTEAFF. The CDR3 DNA is TGTGCCAGCAGCTTAGGGACAGGGAACACTGAAGCTTTCTTT.

V is TRBV6-5 and J is TRBJ2-7; D possibly corresponds to TRBD1 (5 bases). The V end lost 4 bases, the J end lost 3 bases, and 13 bases lay between the germline ends. CDR1 and CDR2 from the germline V gene are MNHEY and SVGAGI. This CDR3 is built from 14 residues. The CDR3 reads CASSSPDIGYEQYF. The CDR3 DNA follows: TGTGCCAGCAGTTCCCCGGACATCGGCTACGAGCAGTACTTC.

This sequence joins TRBV5-1 and TRBJ2-5; 8 nucleotides line up with TRBD2. Germline V gene sequence: CDR1 SGHRS, CDR2 YFSETQ. This CDR3 comprises 15 residues. V lost 0 bases, J lost 5 bases, and 6 bases stayed unmatched. The CDR3 sequence: CASSLDGRADETQYF. In DNA form, the CDR3 reads TGCGCCAGCAGCTTGGACGGGAGGGCCGATGAGACCCAGTACTTC.

This chain links TRBV13 with TRBJ2-1; maybe TRBD1 (6 bases). The CDR3 contains 14 residues. Germline V CDR1 and CDR2: PRHDT, FYEKMQ (reference sequence). V lost 5 bases, J lost 7 bases, and 15 bases lay in between. In DNA, the CDR3 is TGTGCCAGCAGCGACCCCGGGACATATAATGAGCAGTTCTTC. As protein: CASSDPGTYNEQFF.

V usage is TRBV6-1 and J usage is TRBJ1-4; no definite D call. The ends were cut back, 10 bases at V and 8 bases at J, with 8 bases in the middle. Germline CDR1 is MNHNS and CDR2 is SASEGT. The CDR3 has 10 residues. In DNA form, the CDR3 reads TGTGCCATCCGGCGGGAAAAACTGTTTTTT. Translating gives CAIRREKLFF.

This sequence joins TRBV6-1 and TRBJ2-6; a weak D match, TRBD1 (7 bases). There are 18 residues in the CDR3. V was trimmed by 4 bases and J by 0 bases, leaving 16 bases between them. CDR1 MNHNS and CDR2 SASEGT come from the germline V gene. CDR3 loop: CASSGWTGGFSGANVLTF. The DNA for the CDR3 is TGTGCCAGCAGTGGATGGACAGGAGGGTTCTCTGGGGCCAACGTCCTGACTTTC.

The chain joins TRBV10-3 to TRBJ1-2; D is unresolved. The CDR3 has 13 residues. Germline V CDR1 and CDR2: ENHRY, SYGVKD. Trimming took 6 bases from V and 6 from J, leaving 14 bases between them. CDR3 coding DNA: TGTGCCATCAGCGAGACCCCGGGAGATGGCTACACCTTC. Amino acid sequence: CAISETPGDGYTF.

The V call is TRBV27, the J call TRBJ1-1; a possible D gene is TRBD1 (6 bases). CDR1 and CDR2 (germline): MNHEY, SMNVEV (reference sequence). The CDR3 spans 13 residues. V was cut by 3 bases and J by 7 bases, with 12 bases left in between. The CDR3 nucleotides read TGTGCCAGCAGTTTTTCGAAGGACAGTGAAGCTTTCTTT. It translates to CASSFSKDSEAFF.

The V call is TRBV19, the J call TRBJ2-7; 7 positions match TRBD1. J was trimmed by 0 bases and V by 7 bases; bases with no gene match: 6. Germline V gene lookup returns CDR1 LNHDA and CDR2 SQIVND (reference sequence). This CDR3 spans 14 amino acids. The CDR3 nucleotides read TGTGCCAGTAAAGAGACAGGGAGCTCCTACGAGCAGTACTTC. Translated: CASKETGSSYEQYF.

The chain links TRBV27 to TRBJ2-7; TRBD2 aligns across 8 bases. This CDR3 is 15 amino acids long. With 5 bases clipped from V and 1 base from J, the junction kept 7 bases outside the gene matches. Germline CDR1 and CDR2: MNHEY and SMNVEV (reference sequence). DNA for the CDR3: TGTGCCAGCAGTCACCCCCCTAGCGGGTCCTACGAGCAGTACTTC. Translation gives CASSHPPSGSYEQYF.